This passage covers 15 T cell receptor beta chains from one sample sequenced in a study of identical twins. TCRdb reprocessed the 5' RACE reads via MiXCR and lists one record per CDR3 protein. The table includes hundreds of thousands of distinct CDR3 sequences, around an eighth detected once. This sample also belongs to another study, concerning yellow fever vaccine responses in identical twins.

Sequencing input: PBMCs. These receptors all stem from a woman aged 18-29 years in good health.

This clonotype was counted a few times. The chain links TRBV7-9 to TRBJ2-1, with 7 bases fitting TRBD2. This CDR3 has 16 residues. Looked up from germline, CDR1 is SEHNR and CDR2 is FQNEAQ (reference sequence). V shed 5 bases and J 3 bases; nucleotides not matched to a gene: 10. In DNA form, the CDR3 reads TGTGCCAGCAGCCCCGCCAGCGGGGAACTCTACAATGAGCAGTTCTTC. Translation gives CASSPASGELYNEQFF.

This clonotype was recorded a few times. A junction end diverges from the germline sequence, so it may reflect a read error. J is TRBJ2-1 and V is TRBV19; a weak D match, TRBD2 (5 bases). This CDR3 has 13 amino acids. Germline V gives CDR1 LNHDA, CDR2 SQIVND (reference sequence). The CDR3 DNA reads as TGTGCCAGCAGTATATGGGGAGACAATGAGCAGTTCTTC. Encoded protein: CASSIWGDNEQFF.

The rearrangement links TRBV10-3 to TRBJ2-7, with 9 bases fitting TRBD1. Germline CDR1 and CDR2: ENHRY and SYGVKD. The CDR3 is made up of 16 amino acids. Unmatched junction bases numbered 7, after V lost 4 bases and J lost 0 bases. The CDR3 DNA reads as TGTGCCATCAGTGCCGGGGGGACAGGGCCCTCCTACGAGCAGTACTTC. Translating gives CAISAGGTGPSYEQYF.

The V and J genes are TRBV7-9 and TRBJ1-1; D not resolved. This CDR3 is built from 15 residues. Trimming removed 5 bases at V and 2 bases at J, with 15 bases between. Germline CDR1 reads SEHNR; CDR2 reads FQNEAQ (reference sequence). The CDR3 sequence is CASSPITTGNTEAFF. DNA of the CDR3: TGTGCCAGCAGCCCCATCACCACGGGTAACACTGAAGCTTTCTTT.

This clonotype has ten or more counts. This chain links TRBV6-2 or TRBV6-3 with TRBJ2-1; a weak D match, TRBD2 (6 bases). V lost 10 bases and J lost 4, with 14 bases in between. The germline V gene has CDR1 MNHEY and CDR2 SVGEGT. This CDR3 comprises 13 residues. The CDR3 sequence is CAIRRGTYNEQFF. CDR3 bases: TGTGCCATCCGGCGGGGTACTTACAATGAGCAGTTCTTC.

This clonotype was seen at least ten times. The chain carries TRBV12-3 or TRBV12-4 and TRBJ2-3; D is unresolved. V gave up 3 bases and J gave up 4 bases, with 5 bases separating them. The CDR3 covers 12 residues. The CDR3 coding sequence is TGTGCCAGCAGTTTGTTTGCAGATACGCAGTATTTT. This codes for CASSLFADTQYF.

The V and J genes are TRBV9 and TRBJ2-2; TRBD2 agrees at 7 bases. Germline-derived CDR1 and CDR2 are SGDLS and YYNGEE. V lost 3 bases, J lost 4 bases, and 9 bases stayed unmatched. The CDR3 loop spans 16 amino acids. CDR3 bases: TGTGCCAGCAGCGGAGTAGCGGGCGTGGGCACCGGGGAGCTGTTTTTT. Translated: CASSGVAGVGTGELFF.

Concerning this clonotype: A read error may explain this, as a much larger clone is one base away. The chain uses TRBV2 and TRBJ2-1; 11 bases are a match to TRBD2. After removal of 6 bases from V and 5 bases from J, the junction contained 3 bases not matched to a gene. Germline V CDR1 and CDR2: SNHLY, FYNNEI. The CDR3 has 14 amino acids. The CDR3 nucleotides are TGTGCCAGCAGGCGGGGACTAGCGGACAATGAGCAGTTCTTC. Protein sequence: CASRRGLADNEQFF.

The chain has TRBV4-1 and TRBJ2-3; D not resolved. The germline V gene encodes CDR1 MGHRA and CDR2 YSYEKL. Trimming stripped 0 bases from V and 4 bases from J, with 5 bases between. This CDR3 spans 13 amino acids. This CDR3 reads CASSQEVADTQYF. Here the CDR3 DNA reads TGCGCCAGCAGCCAAGAAGTCGCAGATACGCAGTATTTT.

This clonotype was counted only a few times. The V call is TRBV19, the J call TRBJ2-7; either TRBD1 or TRBD2 may supply D (6 bases each). V lost 3 bases and J lost 0, with 12 bases in between. Germline CDR1 LNHDA, CDR2 SQIVND (reference sequence). The CDR3 has 15 amino acids. The CDR3, as DNA: TGTGCCAGTAGTATTACAGGAGGGGGCTCCTACGAGCAGTACTTC. It yields the protein CASSITGGGSYEQYF.

In this sample, this clonotype turned up many times. The chain employs TRBV9 and TRBJ1-3; D gene uncertain. CDR3 length equals 13 residues. V was pared by 7 bases and J by 0 bases, with 8 bases between. Germline loops: CDR1 SGDLS, CDR2 YYNGEE. The CDR3 reads CASGQASGNTIYF. In DNA form, the CDR3 reads TGTGCCAGCGGGCAGGCCTCTGGAAACACCATATATTTT.

The CDR3 loop is CASSPRVLCEAFF. CDR3 bases: TGTGCCAGCAGCCCCAGGGTCCTCTGTGAAGCTTTCTTT. The chain recombines TRBV5-5 with TRBJ1-1, with D possibly TRBD1 on 5 matching bases. The CDR3 is 13 residues long. The V gene lost 4 bases and the J gene lost 7 bases, with 14 bases spanning the gap. CDR1 SGHKS and CDR2 YYEKEE come from the germline V gene (reference sequence).

The chain recombines TRBV2 with TRBJ2-1; D remains ambiguous. V was pared by 0 bases and J by 2 bases, with 8 bases between. The V gene's germline CDR1 is SNHLY and CDR2 FYNNEI. This CDR3 region has 15 residues. The CDR3 region has the DNA TGTGCCAGCAGTGAAGCCCCTACCGCCTACAATGAGCAGTTCTTC. Translated, it gives CASSEAPTAYNEQFF.

The J gene is TRBJ1-4, the V gene TRBV5-5; D perhaps matches TRBD1 (6 bases). Germline CDR1 is SGHKS and CDR2 is YYEKEE (reference sequence). V was shortened by 4 bases and J by 0 bases, with 13 bases between the two germline ends. CDR3 length: 16 amino acids. DNA for the CDR3: TGTGCCAGCAGCATCGGACAGACCTCAACTAATGAAAAACTGTTTTTT. Translation: CASSIGQTSTNEKLFF.

This clonotype was seen repeatedly, ten times or more. The chain has TRBV10-3 and TRBJ2-7; D unclear. The CDR3 consists of 12 residues. Looked up from germline, CDR1 is ENHRY and CDR2 is SYGVKD. The germline V and J ends were trimmed by 7 bases and 6 bases, with 13 bases remaining between them. The CDR3 loop is CAIKAERGEQYF. The CDR3 region has the DNA TGTGCCATCAAGGCGGAGCGAGGCGAGCAGTACTTC.